This TCR beta chain was observed in a study of shared clonotypes between healthy human individuals. About the research overall: Donors, aged 18 to 49, were a couple of women and three men.

The V gene's germline CDR1 is MGHDK and CDR2 SYGVNS. The CDR3 sequence is 12 residues long. Trimming cost V 4 bases and J 6 bases, with 10 bases left between them. Study-wide results and caveats: Among donors, the sharing of clonotypes was expected to be influenced by sequencing depth.

The data were produced by immunoSEQ multiplex PCR, yet TCRdb's version contains in-frame clones alone and is incomplete. The top ten clones hold 0.11% to 0.15% of a sample with millions of clones, around nine tenths of them seen once. With respect to this clone: The antigen remains undetermined.

V gene TRBV25-1 combines with J gene TRBJ2-7; D gene uncertain. This clonotype was obtained from a man between 18 and 35 years old in good health. Sequenced sample: naive CD4+ T cells sorted from blood. Regarding subset: CD45RA+ positively selected. CDR3 DNA: TGTGCCAGCAGTGGGGTACCCCCCGAGCAGTACTTC. It codes for CASSGVPPEQYF.